This T cell receptor beta chain was retrieved from a study of tumor and adjacent non-tumor tissue in lung cancer (dated by TCRdb to the late 2010s). Background on the whole study: By cancer type, the cohort comprised 12 to 13 adenocarcinoma patients, a couple of squamous cell carcinoma patients and 1 small cell lung cancer patient. Sequencing generated a total of 130,000,000 or so productive TCRbeta reads, averaging roughly 4.3 million reads per sample. The study compared bulk TCRbeta repertoires between lung tumor tissue and matched distant non-tumor lung tissue from over twelve lung cancer patients. The roughly 15 enrolled patients, of whom some ten were men and 5 were women, were aged roughly 31 to 85 years and were diagnosed with TNM stage I to III disease. Some 31 paired specimens, one tumor and one normal lung sample per patient, were profiled by TCRbeta CDR3 sequencing. Results and caveats for the whole study, not just this receptor: Because peripheral blood was not sequenced, blood TCRbeta repertoires in the lung cancer patients of the study were not examined. The top 100 clones made up a significantly larger cumulative share of the repertoire in normal lung than in tumor tissue. Significantly higher TCR diversity was found in younger patients, and higher tumor TCR diversity was associated with shorter overall and disease-free survival. The sequencing platform is not named in the methods, and unique molecular identifiers are not mentioned. Only around 15 patients were included in the cohort, and the need for larger samples and more detailed clinical data was noted by the authors. Significantly higher TCR diversity (inverse Simpson) was observed in tumor tissue than in normal lung tissue (roughly 470 vs 170, P = 0.0075, Mann-Whitney U test).

From the cysteine through the phenylalanine, the CDR3 covers 16 amino acids. The CDR3 DNA has 48 bases and is translated from base 1. The germline V gene encodes CDR1 SGHRS and CDR2 YFSETQ. For this clonotype: Its antigen is unknown. It may be a read error: a sequence one base away is much more abundant.

Libraries were constructed by multiplex PCR. Data came from an Illumina HiSeq 2500. TCRbeta libraries were constructed through three rounds of nested PCR with primers (Table S4) according to protocols adapted from ARM-PCR. Before sequencing, PCR products of 200-500 bp were excised from the gel and purified with the QIAquick gel extraction kit. The authors' pipeline ran thus. Reads were cleaned using Trimmomatic, were merged into complete CDR3 sequences using FLASH, and were assigned to V(D)J germline segments using MiTCR. VDJtools was used to compute clonal diversity as the inverse Simpson's index. In-frame sequences without a premature stop codon were defined as productive reads. The public reads were run again by TCRdb, first through fastp at Q25 and then through MiXCR, and only productive beta chains were kept. Under each unique CDR3 protein, matching rows form one entry showing the most common genes and DNA. TCRdb, not the authors, supplied the V and J calls. The sample table contains some 97,000 distinct CDR3 sequences; only one count was recorded for roughly 60% of them. The ten largest clonotypes hold roughly 19% of the sample.

RNA was isolated from bulk, unsorted tissue, and RNA quality was assessed with a NanoDrop ND-1000 and an Agilent 2100. The normal lung samples consisted of distant non-tumor tissue collected more than 3 cm from the tumor edge. All donors had newly diagnosed lung cancer, had not received prior chemotherapy, and were admitted for thoracic surgery in China between August and November 2014. Patients with previous radiotherapy or chemotherapy, or with another concurrent cancer, were excluded from the study. Pieces of surgical tissue measuring roughly 1-2.1 cm3 were kept in RNAlater solution and held at -80 degrees C until needed.

The V gene is TRBV5-1 and the J gene is TRBJ2-4; the D region possibly corresponds to TRBD2 (6 bases align). The origin of this receptor is a man aged 25-45 years with non-small cell lung cancer. What was sequenced was distant non-tumor lung tissue. The CDR3 corresponds to CASSLNAGTEGNLQYF. The DNA sequence is given as TGCGCCAGCAGCTTAAACGCCGGGACGGAGGGAAACCTTCAGTACTTC.